This T cell receptor (beta chain) is drawn from a study of human T cells and chemical hapten exposure. The overall study: DPC (0.01%) was patch tested on the upper back and read at 6 days.

The germline gives CDR1 MNHEY, CDR2 SVGEGT. The V end lost 7 bases, the J end lost 8 bases, and 17 bases lay between the germline ends. The CDR3 extends over 13 amino acids. This clonotype was detected ten times or more. The antigen is unknown. As for time point: pre-sensitization, week 0. Documented treatment: therapeutic diphenylcyclopropenone sensitization with weekly scalp DPC. It was unfractionated whole blood from which total RNA was extracted. The study's findings and limits: In the PT1 data, expanded TCR counts showed a positive correlation with patch test score. Because they had alopecia, donors may respond immunologically unlike healthy people.

TCRdb called the RACE reads again in MiXCR, with one record for every CDR3 protein. The sample has tens of thousands of distinct CDR3 sequences, 10% to 15% seen once. V is TRBV6-2 or TRBV6-3 and J is TRBJ1-2; D remains ambiguous. This TCR was recovered from a woman aged 40 to 49 with alopecia areata. Some clones in this sample may be carry-over from other donors' samples. The starting material was whole blood, obtained in connection with sensitization to the hapten diphenylcyclopropenone (DPC). The CDR3 DNA is TGTGCCAGCACCACCGGGCCTCGAGGAGGCTACACCTTC. This translates into CASTTGPRGGYTF.